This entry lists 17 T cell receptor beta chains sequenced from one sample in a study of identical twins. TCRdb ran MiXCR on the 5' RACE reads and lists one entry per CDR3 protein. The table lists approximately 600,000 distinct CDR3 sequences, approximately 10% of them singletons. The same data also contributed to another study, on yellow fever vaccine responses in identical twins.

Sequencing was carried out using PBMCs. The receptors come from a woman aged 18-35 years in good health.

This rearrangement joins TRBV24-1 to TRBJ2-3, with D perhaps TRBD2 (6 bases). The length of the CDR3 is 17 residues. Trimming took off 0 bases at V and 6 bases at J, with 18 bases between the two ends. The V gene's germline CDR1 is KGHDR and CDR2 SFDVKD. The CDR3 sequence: CATSDLGRDSLLDTQYF. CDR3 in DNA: TGTGCCACCAGTGATTTGGGCCGGGACTCTCTTCTTGATACGCAGTATTTT.

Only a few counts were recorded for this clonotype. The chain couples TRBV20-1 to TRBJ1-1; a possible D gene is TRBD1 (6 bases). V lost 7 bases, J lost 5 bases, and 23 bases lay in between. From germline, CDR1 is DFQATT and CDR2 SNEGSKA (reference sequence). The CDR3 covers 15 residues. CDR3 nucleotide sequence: TGCAGTGGGACCGGGACTAAAAAGGGGGATACTGAAGCTTTCTTT. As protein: CSGTGTKKGDTEAFF.

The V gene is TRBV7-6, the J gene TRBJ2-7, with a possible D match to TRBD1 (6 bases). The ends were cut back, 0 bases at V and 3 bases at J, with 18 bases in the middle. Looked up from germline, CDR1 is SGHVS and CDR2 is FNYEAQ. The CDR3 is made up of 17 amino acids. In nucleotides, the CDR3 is TGTGCCAGCAGCTTAGCAGCAGGGGCGTCCCCCCACTACGAGCAGTACTTC. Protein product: CASSLAAGASPHYEQYF.

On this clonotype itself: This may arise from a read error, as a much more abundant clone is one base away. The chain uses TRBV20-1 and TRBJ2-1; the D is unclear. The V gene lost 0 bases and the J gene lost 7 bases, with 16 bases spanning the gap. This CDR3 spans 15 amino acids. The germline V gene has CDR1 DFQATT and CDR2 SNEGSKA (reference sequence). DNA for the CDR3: TGCAGTGCTAGAGATTCATACCGGAAGTGGAATGAGCAGTTCTTC. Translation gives CSARDSYRKWNEQFF.

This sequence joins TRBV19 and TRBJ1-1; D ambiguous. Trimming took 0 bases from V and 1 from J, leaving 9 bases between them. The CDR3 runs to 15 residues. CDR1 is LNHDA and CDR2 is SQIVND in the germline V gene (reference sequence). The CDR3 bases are TGTGCCAGTAGTATAGATGGGAGAGAGAACACTGAAGCTTTCTTT. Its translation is CASSIDGRENTEAFF.

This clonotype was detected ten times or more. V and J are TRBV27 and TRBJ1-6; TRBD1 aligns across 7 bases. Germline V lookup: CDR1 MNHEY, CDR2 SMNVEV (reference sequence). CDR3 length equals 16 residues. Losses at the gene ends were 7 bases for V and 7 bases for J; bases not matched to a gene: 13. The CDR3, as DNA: TGTGCCAGCAATCACAAGGCCCAGGGGGGGAATTCACCCCTCCACTTT. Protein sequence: CASNHKAQGGNSPLHF.

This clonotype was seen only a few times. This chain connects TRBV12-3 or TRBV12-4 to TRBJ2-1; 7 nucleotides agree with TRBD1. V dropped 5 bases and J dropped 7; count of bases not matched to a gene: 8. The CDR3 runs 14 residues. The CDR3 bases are TGTGCCAGCAGTGACAGGGTCATGTGGAATGAGCAGTTCTTC. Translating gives CASSDRVMWNEQFF.

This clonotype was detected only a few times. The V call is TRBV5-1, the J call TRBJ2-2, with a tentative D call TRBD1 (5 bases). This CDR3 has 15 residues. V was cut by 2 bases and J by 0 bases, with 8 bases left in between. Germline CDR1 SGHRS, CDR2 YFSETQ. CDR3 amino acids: CASSLLRANTGELFF. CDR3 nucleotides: TGCGCCAGCAGCTTACTCAGGGCGAACACCGGGGAGCTGTTTTTT.

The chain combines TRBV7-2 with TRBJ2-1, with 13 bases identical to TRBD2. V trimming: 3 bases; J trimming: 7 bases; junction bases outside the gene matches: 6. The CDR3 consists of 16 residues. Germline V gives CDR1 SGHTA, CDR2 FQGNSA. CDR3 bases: TGTGCCAGCAGCTTGTGGACTAGCGGGGGAAATAATGAGCAGTTCTTC. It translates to CASSLWTSGGNNEQFF.

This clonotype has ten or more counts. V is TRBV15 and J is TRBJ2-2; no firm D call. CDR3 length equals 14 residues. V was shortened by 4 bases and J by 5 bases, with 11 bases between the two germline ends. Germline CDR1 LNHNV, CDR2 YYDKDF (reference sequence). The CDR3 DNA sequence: TGTGCCACCAGCATTGATAGGGCAACCGGGGAGCTGTTTTTT. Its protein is CATSIDRATGELFF.

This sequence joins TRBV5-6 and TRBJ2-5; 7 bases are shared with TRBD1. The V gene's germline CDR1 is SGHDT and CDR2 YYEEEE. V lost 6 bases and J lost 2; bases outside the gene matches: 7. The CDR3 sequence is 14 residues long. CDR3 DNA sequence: TGTGCCAGCACCGTAGGGACAGATCAAGAGACCCAGTACTTC. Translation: CASTVGTDQETQYF.

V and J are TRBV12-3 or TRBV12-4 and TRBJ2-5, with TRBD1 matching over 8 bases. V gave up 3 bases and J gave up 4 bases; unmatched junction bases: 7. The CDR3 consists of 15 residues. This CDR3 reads CASSLTGEEVETQYF. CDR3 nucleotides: TGTGCCAGCAGTTTGACAGGGGAGGAGGTAGAGACCCAGTACTTC.

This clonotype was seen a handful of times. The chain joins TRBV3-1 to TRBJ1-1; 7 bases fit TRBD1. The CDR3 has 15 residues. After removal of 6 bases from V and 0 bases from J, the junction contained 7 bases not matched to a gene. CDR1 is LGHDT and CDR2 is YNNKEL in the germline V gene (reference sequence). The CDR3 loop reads CASRLGQELNTEAFF. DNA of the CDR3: TGTGCCAGCAGACTAGGACAGGAGCTGAACACTGAAGCTTTCTTT.

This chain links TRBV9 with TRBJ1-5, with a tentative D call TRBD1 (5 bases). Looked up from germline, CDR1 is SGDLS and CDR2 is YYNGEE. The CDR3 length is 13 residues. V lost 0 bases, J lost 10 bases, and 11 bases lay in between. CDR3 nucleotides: TGTGCCAGCAGCGTAGCAGGGACCCGCCCCCAGCATTTT. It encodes CASSVAGTRPQHF.

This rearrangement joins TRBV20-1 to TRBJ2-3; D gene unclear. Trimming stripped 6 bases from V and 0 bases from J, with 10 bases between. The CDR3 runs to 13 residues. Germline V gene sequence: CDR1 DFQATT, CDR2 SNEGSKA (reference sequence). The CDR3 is CSAPGSSTDTQYF. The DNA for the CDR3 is TGCAGTGCGCCAGGTTCTAGCACAGATACGCAGTATTTT.

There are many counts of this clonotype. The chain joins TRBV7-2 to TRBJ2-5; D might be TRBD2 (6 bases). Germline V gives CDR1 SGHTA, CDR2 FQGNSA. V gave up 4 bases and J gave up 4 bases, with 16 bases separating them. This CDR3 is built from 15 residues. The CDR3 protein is CASSYYRGMGETQYF. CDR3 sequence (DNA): TGTGCCAGCAGCTATTACCGCGGGATGGGAGAGACCCAGTACTTC.

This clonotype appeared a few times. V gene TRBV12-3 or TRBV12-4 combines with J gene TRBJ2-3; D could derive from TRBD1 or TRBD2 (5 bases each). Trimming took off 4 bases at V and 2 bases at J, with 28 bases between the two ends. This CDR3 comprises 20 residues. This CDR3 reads CASSSQGPRLQIPLTDTQYF. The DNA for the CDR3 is TGTGCCAGCAGTTCCCAGGGACCACGATTACAAATCCCTCTCACAGATACGCAGTATTTT.